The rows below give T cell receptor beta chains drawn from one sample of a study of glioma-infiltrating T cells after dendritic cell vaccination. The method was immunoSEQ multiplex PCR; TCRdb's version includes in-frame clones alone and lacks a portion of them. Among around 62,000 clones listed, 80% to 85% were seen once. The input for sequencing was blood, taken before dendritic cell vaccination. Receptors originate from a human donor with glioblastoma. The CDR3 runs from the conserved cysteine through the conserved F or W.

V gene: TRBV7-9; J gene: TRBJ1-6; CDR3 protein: CASSLASGSSPLHF
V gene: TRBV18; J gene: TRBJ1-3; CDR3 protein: CASSPPTRNTIYF
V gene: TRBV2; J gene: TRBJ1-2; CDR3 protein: CASIQGPYGYTF
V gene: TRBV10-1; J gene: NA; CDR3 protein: CASSESGQGSYEQYF
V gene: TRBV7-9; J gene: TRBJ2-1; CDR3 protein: CASSLFGGNEQFF
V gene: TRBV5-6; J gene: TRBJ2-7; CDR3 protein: CASSHGLYEQYF
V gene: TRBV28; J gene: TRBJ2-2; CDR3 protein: CATGTGITGELFF
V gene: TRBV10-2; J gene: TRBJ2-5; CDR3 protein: CASSPQGGGLATQYF
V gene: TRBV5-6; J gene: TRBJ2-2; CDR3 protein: CASSLVSGGATGELFF
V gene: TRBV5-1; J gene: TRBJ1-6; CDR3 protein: CASSLAGESSPLHF
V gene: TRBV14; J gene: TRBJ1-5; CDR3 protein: CASSQAGGWPQHF
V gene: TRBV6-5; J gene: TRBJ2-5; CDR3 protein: CASSYSMGLQETQYF
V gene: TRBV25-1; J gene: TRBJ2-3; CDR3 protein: CASSPQGIDTQYF
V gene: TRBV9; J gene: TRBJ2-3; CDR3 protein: CASSVGVGGKDTQYF
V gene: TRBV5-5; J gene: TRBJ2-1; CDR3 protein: CASSAGQGLNEQFF
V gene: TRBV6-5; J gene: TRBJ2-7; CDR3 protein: CASISPGTYEQYF
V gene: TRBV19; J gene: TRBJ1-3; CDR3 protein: CASSPTGIPDTIYF
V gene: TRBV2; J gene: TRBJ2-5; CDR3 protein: CASSVGGQETQYF
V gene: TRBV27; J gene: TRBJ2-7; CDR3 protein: CASSPGQGVYEQYF
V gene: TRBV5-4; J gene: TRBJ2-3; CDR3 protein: CASRPDRSDTQYF
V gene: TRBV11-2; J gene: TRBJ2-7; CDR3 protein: CASSPRTSGDAEQYF
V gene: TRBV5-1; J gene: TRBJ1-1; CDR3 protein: CASSPPGQGRNTEAFF
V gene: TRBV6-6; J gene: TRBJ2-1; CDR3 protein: CASSDRGGGYNEQFF
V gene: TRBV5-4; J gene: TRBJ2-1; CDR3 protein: CASSLGGQGTYNEQFF
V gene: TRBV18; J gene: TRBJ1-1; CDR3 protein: CASSPTGTGGEAFF
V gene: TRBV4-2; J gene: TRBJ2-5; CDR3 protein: CASSQTSGGAQETQYF
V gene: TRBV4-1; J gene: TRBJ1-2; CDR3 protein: CASSQASSRGGLDGYTF
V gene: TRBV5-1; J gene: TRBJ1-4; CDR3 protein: CASSFGTGAEKLFF
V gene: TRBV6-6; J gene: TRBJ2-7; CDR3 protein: CASSFRRVEEQYF
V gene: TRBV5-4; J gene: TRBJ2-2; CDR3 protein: CASSWSGRNTGELFF
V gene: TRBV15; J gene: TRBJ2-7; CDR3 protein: CATSRGSGNEGYEQYF
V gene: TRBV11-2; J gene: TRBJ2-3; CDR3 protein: CASSYLAGRTDTQYF
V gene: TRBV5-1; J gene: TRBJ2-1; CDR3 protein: CASTRETTSDEQFF
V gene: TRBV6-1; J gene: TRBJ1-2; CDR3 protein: CASSVEVPYGYTF
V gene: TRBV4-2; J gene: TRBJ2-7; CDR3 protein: CASSKGQGSYEQYF
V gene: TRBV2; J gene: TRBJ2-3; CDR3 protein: CASNVAASGRGEGRTDTQYF